The 8 T cell receptor beta chains below all came from one sample that was sequenced in a study of blood T cell repertoires in COVID-19 (dated by TCRdb to between 2020 and 2021). Libraries came from the immunoSEQ multiplex PCR assay. Not all clones reach the TCRdb copy of this immuneACCESS table, which keeps in-frame sequences only. Checked studies attribute under half of the gap to unresolved V genes and leave the rest unexplained. Recorded for this sample are hundreds of thousands of clones; roughly 86% of them occurred a single time. Approximately 8.8% of the sample rests with the top ten. Sequencing was done on a sample of peripheral blood. These receptors all come from a man between 18 and 35 years old with active or convalescent COVID-19.

The rearrangement uses TRBV11-3 and TRBJ1-5; 9 bases agree with TRBD1. Trimming removed 4 bases from V and 0 bases from J; junction bases left unmatched: 7. CDR3 length equals 17 residues. The V gene's germline CDR1 is SGHNT and CDR2 YENEEA. For the CDR3, the DNA is TGTGCCAGCAGCTCCGGGACAGGGTTGAATAGCAATCAGCCCCAGCATTTT. Its translation: CASSSGTGLNSNQPQHF. The whole variable domain, remainder taken from reference TRBV11-3 and TRBJ1-5, is EAGVVQSPRYKIIEKKQPVAFWCNPISGHNTLYWYLQNLGQGPELLIRYENEEAVDDSQLPKDRFSAERLKGVDSTLKIQPAELGDSAVYLCASSSGTGLNSNQPQHFGDGTRLSIL.

V usage is TRBV9 and J usage is TRBJ2-2, with 8 bases matching TRBD2. The germline CDR1 and CDR2 sequences are SGDLS and YYNGEE. Trimming cost V 0 bases and J 6 bases; bases outside gene matches: 4. The CDR3 contains 15 residues. Here the CDR3 DNA reads TGTGCCAGCAGCGTAGGTGGCGGGGGGTCCGGGGAGCTGTTTTTT. Its translation is CASSVGGGGSGELFF.

This chain links TRBV19 with TRBJ1-1; 10 positions agree with TRBD1. The CDR3 has 14 amino acids. Trimming cost V 5 bases and J 5 bases; bases outside gene matches: 5. CDR1 LNHDA and CDR2 SQIVND come from the germline V gene (reference sequence). CDR3 bases: TGTGCCAGTAGTCCCGACAGGGGGCGAACTGAAGCTTTCTTT. Its protein product is CASSPDRGRTEAFF.

The CDR3 DNA follows: TGTGCCAGCAGTGAAGCGCGGCAGTATAATTCACCCCTCCACTTT. It specifies CASSEARQYNSPLHF. The chain has TRBV2 and TRBJ1-6; D uncertain. CDR1 is SNHLY, CDR2 FYNNEI, per germline. V was shortened by 0 bases and J by 4 bases, with 7 bases between the two germline ends. The CDR3 length is 15 residues.

This chain uses TRBV19 with TRBJ2-3; TRBD2 agrees at 9 bases. Trimming took 4 bases from V and 1 from J; bases not matched to a gene: 12. CDR3 length: 18 residues. Germline V gene data show CDR1 as LNHDA and CDR2 as SQIVND (reference sequence). CDR3 residues: CASSTHPPLAGRTDTQYF. In nucleotides, the CDR3 is TGTGCCAGTAGTACGCACCCCCCCCTAGCGGGACGCACAGATACGCAGTATTTT.

V is TRBV7-3 and J is TRBJ2-3, with TRBD1 as a possible D gene (6 bases). This CDR3 is built from 15 residues. Germline V gene lookup returns CDR1 SGHTA and CDR2 FQGTGA. V shed 5 bases and J shed 0 bases, with 12 bases lying between them. CDR3 nucleotides: TGTGCCAGCAGCACCCAGGGGTCTAGCACAGATACGCAGTATTTT. As protein: CASSTQGSSTDTQYF.

This chain links TRBV13 with TRBJ2-7; no clear D. Germline V gives CDR1 PRHDT, CDR2 FYEKMQ (reference sequence). The CDR3 has 14 residues. With 0 bases removed from V and 4 bases from J, the gap between germline ends came to 10 bases. The CDR3 region is CASSLGQVKYEQYF. DNA of the CDR3: TGTGCCAGCAGCTTAGGGCAGGTGAAATACGAGCAGTACTTC.

This clone showed up just once. The chain has TRBV18 and TRBJ1-1; D is perhaps TRBD1 (6 bases). The CDR3 runs 15 residues. Germline V CDR1 and CDR2: KGHSH, LQKENI. Trimming removed 3 bases at V and 1 base at J, with 12 bases between. CDR3 in amino acids: CASSPKQGRNTEAFF. CDR3 DNA sequence: TGTGCCAGCTCACCGAAACAGGGAAGGAACACTGAAGCTTTCTTT.